This T cell receptor beta chain was retrieved from a study of blood T cell repertoires in COVID-19. In the study overall: Samples came from the United States, Italy and Spain, spanning acute and convalescent COVID-19. PBMCs, B-cell-depleted T cells, or T cells provided the cDNA or gDNA that made up the material.

The Seattle site enrolled patients during active infection and followed them longitudinally. In the study's own analysis: Scientists estimated how many nucleated cells there were by amplifying reference gene primers. This table comes from immunoSEQ multiplex PCR, and its TCRdb copy is limited to in-frame clones, with some not included. V and J calls and clone size are given by that table; D and trimming were obtained from the DNA. The repertoire holds some 300,000 clones, with 80% to 90% as singletons. Germline V gene data show CDR1 as LGHNA and CDR2 as YNFKEQ. CDR3 length: 17 residues. The V end lost 5 bases, the J end lost 3 bases, and 20 bases lay between the germline ends.

The material sequenced was peripheral blood. The V and J genes are TRBV4-2 and TRBJ1-3, with TRBD1 as a possible D gene (6 bases). The sequence derives from a woman in her forties or fifties with COVID-19, enrolled during active disease. Written as DNA, the CDR3 is TGTGCCAGCAGCGCAACCCAATACAGGGATCGTGGAAACACCATATATTTT. It yields the protein CASSATQYRDRGNTIYF.